The sequence of this T cell receptor (beta chain) was determined in a study of shared clonotypes between healthy human individuals. Produced via immunoSEQ multiplex PCR; TCRdb's table is partial and in-frame only. Of millions of clones listed, 90% to 95% are singletons. Naive CD8 populations comprised CD45RO-negative cells positively selected for CCR7, excluding terminally differentiated effector memory CD45RA+ cells. The TCR comes from a young man in good health. Some clones in this sample may be carry-over from other donors' samples. Sequencing was done on a sample of naive CD8+ T cells from PBMCs.

The CDR3 DNA reads as TGCGCCAGCAGCCAAGCTGATCGGGGGGCACTGACTGAAGCTTTCTTT. Encoded protein: CASSQADRGALTEAFF. The chain combines TRBV4-1 with TRBJ1-1, with D possibly TRBD1 on 6 matching bases. Trimming cost V 1 base and J 5 bases, with 17 bases left between them. Looked up from germline, CDR1 is MGHRA and CDR2 is YSYEKL. The CDR3 loop spans 16 amino acids.